A single sample is the source of the 20 T cell receptor beta chains below, sequenced in a study of CD8+CD57+ T cells in acquired aplastic anemia. The study profiled TCR beta VDJ and CDR3 using genomic DNA as template. TCRdb re-analysed the reads in MiXCR, keeping a single row per CDR3 protein. The sample has some 170,000 distinct CDR3 sequences; 65% to 75% are singletons. Sequencing involved patients with CD8+CD57+ cell expansion previously shown by flow cytometry. The sample comprised sorted CD4+, CD8+, or CD8+CD57+ T cells (not recorded which) from PBMCs. The receptors come from a human donor with aplastic anemia.

The rearrangement joins TRBV10-3 to TRBJ2-7; TRBD2 agrees at 11 bases. Germline trimming cut 0 bases from V and 4 bases from J; bases unmatched to any gene: 2. Per the germline V gene, CDR1 is ENHRY and CDR2 is SYGVKD. The CDR3 sequence is 15 residues long. The CDR3 sequence is CAISESTSGAYEQYF. The CDR3 nucleotides are TGTGCCATCAGTGAGTCGACTAGCGGGGCTTACGAGCAGTACTTC.

This chain uses TRBV6-4 with TRBJ2-2; perhaps TRBD2 as D (5 bases). The CDR3 is made up of 13 amino acids. CDR1 is MRHNA, CDR2 SNTAGT, per germline. V was cut by 2 bases and J by 6 bases, with 7 bases left in between. CDR3 bases: TGTGCCAGCAGTGACCGGGAAGCCGGGGAGCTGTTTTTT. Its protein is CASSDREAGELFF.

This clonotype has a single count. The J gene is TRBJ1-4, the V gene TRBV10-2, with 9 bases fitting TRBD1. V lost 3 bases and J lost 8; bases outside the gene matches: 1. The CDR3 extends over 13 amino acids. Germline CDR1 WSHSY, CDR2 SAAADI. The CDR3 sequence: CASSDGTGEKLFF. CDR3 nucleotide sequence: TGCGCCAGCAGTGATGGGACAGGGGAAAAACTGTTTTTT.

The DNA for the CDR3 is TGCGCCAGCAGAACGGACGGCTACTCTGGAAACACCATATATTTT. This translates into CASRTDGYSGNTIYF. This chain links TRBV5-1 with TRBJ1-3; D unresolved. V was shortened by 5 bases and J by 0 bases, with 12 bases between the two germline ends. Germline V gene lookup returns CDR1 SGHRS and CDR2 YFSETQ. The CDR3 loop spans 15 amino acids.

CDR3 amino acids: CASSAADGLGETQYF. The CDR3 DNA is TGTGCCAGCAGTGCAGCTGACGGTTTAGGAGAGACCCAGTACTTC. The V gene is TRBV2, the J gene TRBJ2-5, with unresolved D. The CDR3 covers 15 residues. Germline CDR1 is SNHLY and CDR2 is FYNNEI. Trimming removed 4 bases at V and 4 bases at J, with 16 bases between.

The chain carries TRBV29-1 and TRBJ2-7; D is perhaps TRBD2 (7 bases). The CDR3 spans 13 residues. Between the trimmed V and J ends, which lost 0 bases and 7 bases, there was a span of 13 bases. Germline CDR1 is SQVTM and CDR2 is ANQGSEA. This chain's CDR3 is CSVEEEGGREQYF. The CDR3 DNA reads as TGCAGCGTTGAAGAGGAGGGGGGGAGAGAGCAGTACTTC.

The rearrangement links TRBV5-4 to TRBJ2-2; 8 bases are a match to TRBD1. CDR1 is SGHNT, CDR2 YYREEE, per germline (reference sequence). Trimming removed 4 bases from V and 0 bases from J; junction bases left unmatched: 2. There are 15 residues in the CDR3. The CDR3 reads CASSPGQANTGELFF. As DNA, the CDR3 is TGTGCCAGCAGCCCGGGACAGGCGAACACCGGGGAGCTGTTTTTT. Together with reference TRBV5-4 and TRBJ2-2, the CDR3 gives the full variable domain: ETGVTQSPTHLIKTRGQQVTLRCSSQSGHNTVSWYQQALGQGPQFIFQYYREEENGRGNFPPRFSGLQFPNYSSELNVNALELDDSALYLCASSPGQANTGELFFGEGSRLTVL.

This sequence joins TRBV2 and TRBJ1-1, with D uncertain. This CDR3 has 13 residues. CDR1 and CDR2 (germline): SNHLY, FYNNEI. V shed 0 bases and J shed 4 bases, with 6 bases lying between them. As DNA, the CDR3 is TGTGCCAGCAGTGAAGCGCGAATCACTGAAGCTTTCTTT. Residues: CASSEARITEAFF.

The gene calls are TRBV10-1 and TRBJ1-1; D gene unclear. The CDR3 is 12 amino acids. The V end was cut by 6 bases, the J end by 2 bases, with 7 bases between. Germline V gene lookup returns CDR1 WNHNN and CDR2 SYGVQD (reference sequence). The CDR3 is CASRGANTEAFF. Written as DNA, the CDR3 is TGCGCCAGCAGGGGAGCAAACACTGAAGCTTTCTTT.

This clonotype was observed at least ten times. The chain is built from TRBV20-1 and TRBJ1-5; perhaps TRBD1 as D (6 bases). Between the trimmed V and J ends, which lost 0 bases and 2 bases, there was a span of 11 bases. From germline, CDR1 is DFQATT and CDR2 SNEGSKA (reference sequence). The CDR3 covers 15 residues. The CDR3 sequence is CSAREPRTGNQPQHF. CDR3 coding DNA: TGCAGTGCTAGAGAACCCCGGACAGGCAATCAGCCCCAGCATTTT.

This clonotype was recorded once. The chain combines TRBV2 with TRBJ2-7; 9 bases align to TRBD2. This CDR3 has 15 residues. Germline V gene sequence: CDR1 SNHLY, CDR2 FYNNEI. The J segment lost 0 bases and the V segment lost 2 bases, leaving 2 bases of the junction unmatched. CDR3 DNA sequence: TGTGCCAGCAGTGAACTAGCGGGGAGCTCCTACGAGCAGTACGTC. Encoded protein: CASSELAGSSYEQYV.

This clonotype has only a few counts. V is TRBV9 and J is TRBJ1-5, with D uncertain. The CDR3 has 13 residues. Germline V gene sequence: CDR1 SGDLS, CDR2 YYNGEE. V gave up 4 bases and J gave up 3 bases, with 8 bases separating them. The CDR3 loop reads CASSNSNNQPQHF. In nucleotides, the CDR3 is TGTGCCAGCAGCAACAGCAACAATCAGCCCCAGCATTTT. Combining the CDR3 with reference TRBV9 and TRBJ1-5 gives the whole variable domain DSGVTQTPKHLITATGQRVTLRCSPRSGDLSVYWYQQSLDQGLQFLIQYYNGEERAKGNILERFSAQQFPDLHSELNLSSLELGDSALYFCASSNSNNQPQHFGDGTRLSIL.

This rearrangement joins TRBV7-9 to TRBJ1-2; D perhaps matches TRBD1 (6 bases). Germline CDR1 reads SEHNR; CDR2 reads FQNEAQ (reference sequence). This CDR3 spans 15 amino acids. Trimming took 1 base from V and 0 from J, leaving 9 bases between them. CDR3 loop: CASSLDRETNYGYTF. The CDR3, as DNA: TGTGCCAGCAGCTTAGACAGGGAGACTAACTATGGCTACACCTTC.

The rearrangement joins TRBV5-6 to TRBJ1-6; 10 bases fit TRBD1. Germline CDR1 and CDR2: SGHDT and YYEEEE. J was trimmed by 11 bases and V by 6 bases; bases with no gene match: 8. This CDR3 region has 14 residues. In DNA, the CDR3 is TGTGCCAGCACCCAGGGACAGGGGATGGCACCCCTCCACTTT. Protein product: CASTQGQGMAPLHF.

Relative to its sample, this clonotype is medium-sized. CDR3 nucleotide sequence: TGCAGCGTTGGCGGGGTAGGGACAGAAGACTTGGGAACTGAAGCTTTCTTT. It specifies CSVGGVGTEDLGTEAFF. V is TRBV29-1 and J is TRBJ1-1; the match to TRBD1 covers 7 bases. The V gene's germline CDR1 is SQVTM and CDR2 ANQGSEA. The CDR3 consists of 17 residues. Unmatched junction bases numbered 19, after V lost 4 bases and J lost 5 bases. The variable domain in full, with the rest retrieved from reference TRBV29-1 and TRBJ1-1, is SAVISQKPSRDICQRGTSLTIQCQVDSQVTMMFWYRQQPGQSLTLIATANQGSEATYESGFVIDKFPISRPNLTFSTLTVSNMSPEDSSIYLCSVGGVGTEDLGTEAFFGQGTRLTVV.

V is TRBV20-1 and J is TRBJ1-6; D is perhaps TRBD1 (5 bases). Germline assignment: CDR1 DFQATT and CDR2 SNEGSKA (reference sequence). V lost 6 bases and J lost 9, with 15 bases in between. The CDR3 loop spans 13 amino acids. The CDR3 protein is CSASPGRGSPLHF. In DNA form, the CDR3 reads TGCAGTGCGAGCCCGGGAAGGGGTTCACCCCTCCACTTT.

The V and J genes are TRBV5-4 and TRBJ2-2; D is perhaps TRBD1 or TRBD2 (6 bases each). This CDR3 has 15 residues. CDR1 and CDR2 (germline): SGHNT, YYREEE (reference sequence). Trimming removed 5 bases at V and 2 bases at J, with 13 bases between. CDR3 loop: CASRLKGGNTGELFF. CDR3 nucleotide sequence: TGTGCCAGCAGACTCAAGGGGGGTAACACCGGGGAGCTGTTTTTT.

The rearrangement links TRBV14 to TRBJ2-7; tentatively, D is TRBD2 (5 bases). The CDR3 is 16 residues long. V was cut by 0 bases and J by 2 bases, with 14 bases left in between. Germline loops: CDR1 SGHDN, CDR2 FVKESK. In DNA form, the CDR3 reads TGTGCCAGCAGCCAAGAGTACAGCGGACCAGCCTACGAGCAGTACTTC. Translating gives CASSQEYSGPAYEQYF.

The chain joins TRBV6-6 to TRBJ2-5, with 8 bases fitting TRBD2. This CDR3 has 17 amino acids. The V segment lost 2 bases and the J segment 5 bases; nucleotides outside the gene matches: 13. From germline, CDR1 is MNHNY and CDR2 SVGAGI (reference sequence). The CDR3 spells CASSYGVAGKVGETQYF. The CDR3 DNA is TGTGCCAGCAGTTACGGGGTAGCGGGGAAAGTAGGTGAGACCCAGTACTTC.

The table lists this clonotype with a few counts. The chain recombines TRBV2 with TRBJ1-2; unclear D gene. The CDR3 totals 12 residues. V gave up 5 bases and J gave up 2 bases, with 6 bases separating them. Germline assignment: CDR1 SNHLY and CDR2 FYNNEI. As DNA, the CDR3 is TGTGCCAGCAGTCTCGAAAACTATGGCTACACCTTC. Its translation is CASSLENYGYTF.